This T cell receptor (beta chain) comes out of a study of regulatory T cells in long-lasting Graves disease. The CDR3 runs to 13 residues. With 7 bases clipped from V and 7 bases from J, the junction kept 7 bases outside the gene matches. The germline V gene has CDR1 SGDLS and CDR2 YYNGEE. Study outcomes and limitations: There was favoring of TRBV28, TRBJ1-2 and TRBJ2-5 in persistent disease.

Points on this clonotype: The antigen remains undetermined.

TCRdb redid the calling of the reads with MiXCR, one entry per CDR3 protein. The sample yields roughly 1,200 distinct CDR3 sequences, approximately 50% seen once. From PBMCs, RNA was extracted and then used to make the TCR library. Graves' disease was diagnosed by American Thyroid Association guidelines. One endocrinology department in Xi'an, China, was where patients came from. Collection of peripheral blood (roughly 9.3 milliliters) was done using EDTA tubes. The sample was peripheral blood mononuclear cells (PBMCs), taken with antithyroid drug treatment, in newly diagnosed or persistent Graves disease (not recorded which). The rearrangement uses TRBV9 and TRBJ2-7; TRBD1 matches at 11 bases. The sequence was obtained from a female donor with Graves disease. The CDR3 loop is CASSLGQGGEQYF. In nucleotides, the CDR3 is TGTGCCAGCTCCCTGGGACAGGGGGGGGAGCAGTACTTC. Looking up the rest from reference TRBV9 and TRBJ2-7 gives the full variable domain: DSGVTQTPKHLITATGQRVTLRCSPRSGDLSVYWYQQSLDQGLQFLIQYYNGEERAKGNILERFSAQQFPDLHSELNLSSLELGDSALYFCASSLGQGGEQYFGPGTRLTVT.